The next 31 T cell receptor beta chains were all read from a single sample in a study of blood T cells in healthy people across ages (dated by TCRdb to the mid-2010s). Library generation was performed with 5' RACE. For sequencing, an Illumina HiSeq 2500 was employed. A second about 7 to 12 cycle PCR used a sample-barcoded 5' primer and a J-beta primer mix. TCRdb reran the public reads through fastp at Q25 and MiXCR, keeping productive beta chains. All rows with the same CDR3 protein become a single entry with the most common DNA and genes. Across this sample there are about 1.5 million distinct CDR3 sequences, with 42% seen only once. The ten most abundant clones make up 7.9% of the sample. Sequencing used blood. Receptors were obtained from a woman younger than 35 in good health.

This clonotype was picked up a small number of times. The chain couples TRBV7-2 to TRBJ2-5; no definite D call. This CDR3 has 12 residues. V was pared by 1 base and J by 6 bases, with 6 bases between. The germline V gene has CDR1 SGHTA and CDR2 FQGNSA. DNA for the CDR3: TGTGCCAGCAGCTTAGTGGGAAAGACCCAGTACTTC. It translates to CASSLVGKTQYF.

The chain recombines TRBV5-1 with TRBJ1-2; D remains ambiguous. Trimming removed 0 bases from V and 4 bases from J, with 16 bases in between. There are 16 residues in the CDR3. In germline, CDR1 is SGHRS, CDR2 YFSETQ. The CDR3 region has the DNA TGCGCCAGCAGCTTGGATTTTCCAGGTGCCATCTATGGCTACACCTTC. Protein sequence: CASSLDFPGAIYGYTF.

Points on this clonotype: At one of its ends the junction is not consistent with the germline gene, which may arise from a read error. V is TRBV11-3 and J is TRBJ2-3; the D gene is possibly TRBD2 (5 bases). The CDR3 is 15 amino acids. Germline CDR1 SGHNT, CDR2 YENEEA. The CDR3 bases are TGTGCCAGCAGCCTGAGCGGCGACTTGAGGGATACGCGGTATTTT. Protein sequence: CASSLSGDLRDTRYF.

This sequence joins TRBV18 and TRBJ2-1; the match to TRBD2 covers 9 bases. Germline V gives CDR1 KGHSH, CDR2 LQKENI. The CDR3 is made up of 21 amino acids. Unmatched junction bases numbered 15, after V lost 0 bases and J lost 0 bases. The CDR3 is CASSPPRASGARTSSYNEQFF. The CDR3 DNA follows: TGTGCCAGCTCACCACCGAGGGCTAGCGGGGCCCGCACTAGCTCCTACAATGAGCAGTTCTTC.

This clonotype was counted only a few times. This chain uses TRBV20-1 with TRBJ1-6; tentatively, D is TRBD1 (5 bases). Germline V gene sequence: CDR1 DFQATT, CDR2 SNEGSKA (reference sequence). This CDR3 has 17 residues. Trimming shortened V by 2 bases and J by 5 bases, and 19 bases separated the two germline ends. The CDR3, as DNA: TGCAGTGCTAGATCTCGCAGGGAATGGGCCAATAATTCACCCCTCCACTTT. Residues: CSARSRREWANNSPLHF.

Comments on this clonotype: One junction end does not reproduce the germline sequence, and a read error may be involved. The chain joins TRBV6-2 or TRBV6-3 to TRBJ2-6; D uncertain. The CDR3 extends over 13 amino acids. Germline V lookup: CDR1 MNHEY, CDR2 SVGEGT. CDR3 sequence reads: CTSSQAGANVLTF. The CDR3 DNA reads TGTACCAGCAGCCAGGCTGGGGCCAACGTCCTGACTTTC.

The rearrangement links TRBV3-1 to TRBJ2-7, with D perhaps matching TRBD1 (5 bases). With 2 bases removed from V and 2 bases from J, the gap between germline ends came to 22 bases. Germline values: CDR1 LGHDT, CDR2 YNNKEL (reference sequence). The CDR3 has 18 amino acids. The CDR3 nucleotides read TGTGCCAGCAGCCAATCATATCTGAAGACAGTCCAACCCTACGAGCAGTACTTC. Translating gives CASSQSYLKTVQPYEQYF.

V gene TRBV25-1 combines with J gene TRBJ2-1; TRBD2 agrees at 14 bases. The ends lost 7 bases at V and 9 bases at J; junction bases unmatched: 14. This CDR3 contains 17 residues. Germline loops: CDR1 MGHDK, CDR2 SYGVNS. The chain's CDR3 is CASTLSRGLAGASEQFF. The DNA of the CDR3 is TGTGCCAGCACTCTTTCGAGGGGACTAGCGGGGGCCTCTGAGCAGTTCTTC.

The chain uses TRBV10-2 and TRBJ2-1; D possibly matches TRBD1 or TRBD2 (6 bases each). Germline V gene sequence: CDR1 WSHSY, CDR2 SAAADI. This CDR3 contains 16 residues. V lost 8 bases, J lost 6 bases, and 23 bases lay in between. This chain's CDR3 is CASARVGASEINEQFF. In nucleotides, the CDR3 is TGCGCCAGCGCCCGGGTGGGGGCTAGCGAGATCAATGAGCAGTTCTTC.

The chain carries TRBV10-3 and TRBJ2-1; TRBD2 matches 9 bases. The DNA end lines up better with TRBJ2-7; the J call may be wrong. The CDR3 is made up of 17 amino acids. The germline V gene encodes CDR1 ENHRY and CDR2 SYGVKD. The CDR3 loop reads CAISTISGSRANNEQYF. CDR3 in DNA: TGTGCCATCAGTACCATTAGCGGGAGTAGGGCTAACAATGAGCAGTACTTC.

The chain carries TRBV5-1 and TRBJ2-1, with D tentatively TRBD2 (6 bases). This CDR3 has 17 amino acids. Between the trimmed V and J ends, which lost 4 bases and 6 bases, there was a span of 23 bases. Germline V gives CDR1 SGHRS, CDR2 YFSETQ. CDR3: CASSLYPLTSRSNEQFF. The CDR3 DNA reads as TGCGCCAGCAGCCTATATCCGCTGACTAGTCGAAGCAATGAGCAGTTCTTC.

To note about this clonotype: At one end, the junction sequence differs from germline, possibly due to a read error. The chain couples TRBV5-1 to TRBJ1-2, with TRBD1 matching 8 bases. Looked up from germline, CDR1 is SGHRS and CDR2 is YFSETQ. This CDR3 comprises 14 residues. DNA for the CDR3: TGCCCCAGCAGCTTGCAGGGGGCAGAATATGGCTACACCTTC. Residues: CPSSLQGAEYGYTF.

This sequence joins TRBV5-5 and TRBJ2-3, with D perhaps TRBD2 (6 bases). V was pared by 0 bases and J by 4 bases, with 15 bases between. Germline lookup yields CDR1 SGHKS and CDR2 YYEKEE (reference sequence). The CDR3 is made up of 16 amino acids. CDR3 nucleotides: TGTGCCAGCAGCTTGGTGGCGGGGCCGAGGTCAGATACGCAGTATTTT. This encodes CASSLVAGPRSDTQYF.

The chain joins TRBV29-1 to TRBJ1-2; D ambiguous. V lost 4 bases and J lost 6, with 9 bases in between. The CDR3 has 11 residues. Germline CDR1 and CDR2: SQVTM and ANQGSEA. The DNA of the CDR3 is TGCAGCGTTGTCGGGCATAATGGCTACACCTTC. Protein sequence: CSVVGHNGYTF.

DNA for the CDR3: TGTGCCAGCAGTTCAGGCCCAGGGGTTTCCTACGAGCAGTACTTC. As protein: CASSSGPGVSYEQYF. The J gene is TRBJ2-7, the V gene TRBV12-3 or TRBV12-4, with D maybe TRBD1 (6 bases). The CDR3 is 15 amino acids. The germline V and J ends were trimmed by 4 bases and 1 base, with 14 bases remaining between them.

The rearrangement links TRBV2 to TRBJ2-6; TRBD2 agrees at 8 bases. V shed 5 bases, J shed 8 bases, and the junction held 14 bases outside the gene matches. In germline, CDR1 is SNHLY, CDR2 FYNNEI. The CDR3 length is 17 residues. For the CDR3, the DNA is TGTGCCAGCAGTAACGCGGGAGGAACCATAGCTACCAACGTCCTGACTTTC. It translates to CASSNAGGTIATNVLTF.

This clonotype was counted only a few times. This clone may be a read error of a much larger clone one base away. The genes are TRBV9 and TRBJ1-1; weak D call: TRBD1 (5 bases). From germline, CDR1 is SGDLS and CDR2 YYNGEE. V dropped 0 bases and J dropped 5 bases, with 8 bases sitting between them. This CDR3 spans 13 amino acids. CDR3 in amino acids: CASSVGGKTEAFF. The DNA of the CDR3 is TGTGCCAGCAGCGTAGGGGGGAAAACTGAAGCTTTCTTT.

This clonotype was seen a handful of times. The chain employs TRBV6-2 or TRBV6-3 and TRBJ1-2; D gene unclear. CDR3 length equals 14 residues. The V end lost 6 bases, the J end lost 4 bases, and 15 bases lay between the germline ends. Germline CDR1 is MNHEY and CDR2 is SVGEGT. CDR3 DNA: TGTGCCAGCAGCCCTGGAAGGTCAGCCTATGGCTACACCTTC. Translation gives CASSPGRSAYGYTF.

The rearrangement links TRBV10-2 to TRBJ2-1; tentative D call: TRBD2 (6 bases). The ends were cut back, 2 bases at V and 4 bases at J, with 15 bases in the middle. The CDR3 runs to 16 residues. Germline CDR1 WSHSY, CDR2 SAAADI. The CDR3 DNA sequence: TGCGCCAGCAGTGAGACCGGGGGTGGGGGATACAATGAGCAGTTCTTC. This codes for CASSETGGGGYNEQFF.

Only one count was recorded for this clonotype. A read error may explain this, as a much larger clone is one base away. The chain carries TRBV13 and TRBJ2-3; perhaps TRBD2 as D (5 bases). CDR3 length equals 15 residues. The germline V gene encodes CDR1 PRHDT and CDR2 FYEKMQ (reference sequence). Trimming cost V 3 bases and J 8 bases, with 18 bases left between them. The CDR3 region has the DNA TGTGCCAGCAGCTTGGGAGAGCTTTTGGCAGGTACGCAGTATTTT. This encodes CASSLGELLAGTQYF.

V usage is TRBV3-1 and J usage is TRBJ1-2, with a weak D call TRBD1 (5 bases). The germline CDR1 and CDR2 sequences are LGHDT and YNNKEL (reference sequence). Trimming stripped 3 bases from V and 6 bases from J, with 26 bases between. The CDR3 runs 18 residues. CDR3 residues: CASSQGLGGVPLLNGYTF. In DNA form, the CDR3 reads TGTGCCAGCAGCCAGGGGTTGGGGGGTGTGCCCCTCCTCAATGGCTACACCTTC.

The CDR3, as DNA: TGTGCCAGCAGGCCCGGGACTAGCGGCGTAGATGAGCAGTTCTTC. This sequence encodes CASRPGTSGVDEQFF. The chain uses TRBV2 and TRBJ2-1; the match to TRBD2 covers 11 bases. V was pared by 6 bases and J by 8 bases, with 9 bases of the junction left unmatched. CDR3 size: 15 residues. The germline V gene encodes CDR1 SNHLY and CDR2 FYNNEI. The full variable domain, completed using reference TRBV2 and TRBJ2-1, is EPEVTQTPSHQVTQMGQEVILRCVPISNHLYFYWYRQILGQKVEFLVSFYNNEISEKSEIFDDQFSVERPDGSNFTLKIRSTKLEDSAMYFCASRPGTSGVDEQFFGPGTRLTVL.

The chain carries TRBV6-6 and TRBJ1-2; D unclear. CDR3 length: 15 amino acids. Deletions cut 1 base from V and 4 bases from J, with 13 bases between. The germline gives CDR1 MNHNY, CDR2 SVGAGI (reference sequence). The CDR3, as DNA: TGTGCCAGCAGTTACTTTGGCCAGAAGACCTATGGCTACACCTTC. The encoded protein is CASSYFGQKTYGYTF.

This clonotype was recorded a few times. This sequence joins TRBV4-2 and TRBJ2-1; 7 bases are shared with TRBD2. The length of the CDR3 is 15 residues. Germline loops: CDR1 LGHNA, CDR2 YNFKEQ. The V segment lost 1 base and the J segment 7 bases; nucleotides outside the gene matches: 7. The CDR3 spells CASSQGEGEVNEQFF. The CDR3 nucleotides are TGTGCCAGCAGCCAAGGGGAGGGAGAAGTAAATGAGCAGTTCTTC.

This clonotype showed up just a few times. The genes are TRBV4-1 and TRBJ1-2; no firm D call. The CDR3 spans 12 residues. Trimming shortened V by 6 bases and J by 3 bases, and 8 bases separated the two germline ends. Germline lookup yields CDR1 MGHRA and CDR2 YSYEKL. The CDR3 bases are TGCGCCAGCAGGAGCGGACACTATGGCTACACCTTC. Protein: CASRSGHYGYTF.

This clonotype was detected a few times. The V gene is TRBV3-1, the J gene TRBJ2-7, with a possible D match to TRBD2 (5 bases). Germline CDR1 is LGHDT and CDR2 is YNNKEL (reference sequence). Deletions cut 2 bases from V and 2 bases from J, with 10 bases between. This CDR3 comprises 14 residues. The CDR3 coding sequence is TGTGCCAGCAGCCAACTTCAGACTACCTACGAGCAGTACTTC. It encodes CASSQLQTTYEQYF.

The V gene is TRBV20-1, the J gene TRBJ1-2; 8 nucleotides agree with TRBD1. This CDR3 contains 13 residues. V was pared by 6 bases and J by 1 base, with 4 bases of the junction left unmatched. Germline loops: CDR1 DFQATT, CDR2 SNEGSKA (reference sequence). CDR3 in amino acids: CSAKTGVNYGYTF. CDR3 nucleotides: TGCAGTGCCAAGACAGGGGTTAACTATGGCTACACCTTC.

The chain links TRBV30 to TRBJ2-4; TRBD1 agrees at 10 bases. J gave up 4 bases and V 2 bases, and 11 bases lay outside the gene matches. The CDR3 sequence is 17 residues long. Germline-derived CDR1 and CDR2 are GTSNPN and SVGIG (reference sequence). The CDR3: CAWSRRGTGDGKNIQYF. As DNA, the CDR3 is TGTGCCTGGAGTCGGAGGGGGACAGGGGATGGGAAAAACATTCAGTACTTC. Full variable domain (missing parts from reference TRBV30 and TRBJ2-4): SQTIHQWPATLVQPVGSPLSLECTVEGTSNPNLYWYRQAAGRGLQLLFYSVGIGQISSEVPQNLSASRPQDRQFILSSKKLLLSDSGFYLCAWSRRGTGDGKNIQYFGAGTRLSVL.

V usage is TRBV4-1 and J usage is TRBJ1-4; no definite D call. Trimming pared 0 bases from V and 5 bases from J, leaving 13 bases between. The CDR3 is made up of 16 amino acids. Germline V gene lookup returns CDR1 MGHRA and CDR2 YSYEKL. The CDR3 sequence is CASSQDRMAKNEKLFF. CDR3 coding DNA: TGCGCCAGCAGCCAAGATCGGATGGCCAAGAATGAAAAACTGTTTTTT.

This clonotype was seen once. This clone may be a read error of a much larger clone one base away. This chain links TRBV10-3 with TRBJ2-7; 7 nucleotides agree with TRBD2. The J call could be wrong; TRBJ2-5 is a better fit for the DNA end. This CDR3 region has 15 residues. Germline CDR1 ENHRY, CDR2 SYGVKD. CDR3 in amino acids: CTISESRGTKETQYF. Here the CDR3 DNA reads TGTACCATCAGTGAGTCCCGGGGGACTAAAGAGACCCAGTACTTC.

CDR3 bases: TGTGCCAGCAGTTTAGCTTCACGGGCCAAAAACATTCAGTACTTC. This translates into CASSLASRAKNIQYF. This chain uses TRBV12-3 or TRBV12-4 with TRBJ2-4; D uncertain. V lost 0 bases to trimming and J lost 1 base, with 7 bases between them. The CDR3 sequence is 15 residues long.